This T cell receptor beta chain derives from a study of blood T cell repertoires in COVID-19. Study summary: Donors in the United States, Italy and Spain gave samples during acute or convalescent COVID-19. PBMCs, B-cell-depleted T cells, or T cells provided the cDNA or gDNA that made up the material.

Trimming removed 6 bases from V and 0 bases from J, with 9 bases in between. The CDR3 runs 14 residues. From germline, CDR1 is MNHEY and CDR2 SMNVEV (reference sequence). In the authors' methods: Amplifying reference gene primers gave estimates of nucleated cell counts. Libraries were prepared by immunoSEQ multiplex PCR; TCRdb keeps only in-frame clonotypes and omits some of them. The V and J calls and clone size come from that table; D and trimming were worked out from the DNA. The repertoire holds over 200,000 clones, approximately 86% seen once, with roughly 9.8% in the top ten. The sequenced sample consisted of peripheral blood. The chain has TRBV27 and TRBJ1-3; D remains unclear. The receptor was derived from a man aged 35 to 55 who had recovered from COVID-19. The CDR3 DNA sequence: TGTGCCAGCAGCCGCCTCGGCTCTGGAAACACCATATATTTT. This gives the protein CASSRLGSGNTIYF.